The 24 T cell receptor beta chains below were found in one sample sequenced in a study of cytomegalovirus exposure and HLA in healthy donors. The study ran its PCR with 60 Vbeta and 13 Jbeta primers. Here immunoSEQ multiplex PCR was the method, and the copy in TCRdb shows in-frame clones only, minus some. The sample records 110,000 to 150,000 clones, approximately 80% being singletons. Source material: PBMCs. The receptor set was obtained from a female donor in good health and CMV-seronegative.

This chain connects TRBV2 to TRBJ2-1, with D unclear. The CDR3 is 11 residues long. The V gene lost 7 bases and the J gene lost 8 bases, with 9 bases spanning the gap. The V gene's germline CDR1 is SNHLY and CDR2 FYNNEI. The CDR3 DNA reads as TGTGCCAGCAAGAGCGAGGATGAGCAGTTCTTC. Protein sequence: CASKSEDEQFF.

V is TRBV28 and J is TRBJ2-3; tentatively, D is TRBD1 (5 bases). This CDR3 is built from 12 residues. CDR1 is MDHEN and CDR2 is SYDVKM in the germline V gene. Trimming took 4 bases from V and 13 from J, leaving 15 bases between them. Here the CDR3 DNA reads TGTGCCAGCAGTTCCACTCAGGGCTCGAAGTATTTT. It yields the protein CASSSTQGSKYF. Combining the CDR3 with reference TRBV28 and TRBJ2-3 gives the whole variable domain DVKVTQSSRYLVKRTGEKVFLECVQDMDHENMFWYRQDPGLGLRLIYFSYDVKMKEKGDIPEGYSVSREKKERFSLILESASTNQTSMYLCASSSTQGSKYFGPGTRLTVL.

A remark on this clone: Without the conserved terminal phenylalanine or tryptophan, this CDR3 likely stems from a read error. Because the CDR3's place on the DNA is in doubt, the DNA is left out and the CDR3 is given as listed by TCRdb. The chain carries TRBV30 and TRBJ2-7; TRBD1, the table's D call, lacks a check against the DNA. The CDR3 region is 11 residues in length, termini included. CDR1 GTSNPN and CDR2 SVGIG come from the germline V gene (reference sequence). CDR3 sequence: CAWSVLGSGPG.

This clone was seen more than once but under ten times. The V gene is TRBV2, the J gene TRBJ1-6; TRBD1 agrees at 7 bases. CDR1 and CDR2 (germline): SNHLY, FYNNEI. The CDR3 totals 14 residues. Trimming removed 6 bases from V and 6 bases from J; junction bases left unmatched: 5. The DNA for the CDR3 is TGTGCCAGCAGCCCGGGACAGCCTAATTCACCCCTCCACTTT. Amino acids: CASSPGQPNSPLHF.

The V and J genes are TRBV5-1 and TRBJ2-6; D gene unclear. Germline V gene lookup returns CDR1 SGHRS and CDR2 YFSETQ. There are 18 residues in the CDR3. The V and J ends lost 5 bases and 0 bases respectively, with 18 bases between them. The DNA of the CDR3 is TGCGCCAGCAGGGCAAATGACTTCCAGAGCTCTGGGGCCAACGTCCTGACTTTC. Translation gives CASRANDFQSSGANVLTF.

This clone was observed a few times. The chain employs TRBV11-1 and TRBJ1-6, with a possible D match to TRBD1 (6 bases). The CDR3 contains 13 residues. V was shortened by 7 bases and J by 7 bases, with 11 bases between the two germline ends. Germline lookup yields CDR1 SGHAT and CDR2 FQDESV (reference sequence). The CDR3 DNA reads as TGTGCCAGCACCGCACAGGGAAATTCACCCCTCCACTTT. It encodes CASTAQGNSPLHF.

The CDR3 spells CSVLDRTTYEQYF. The CDR3 DNA reads as TGCAGCGTTCTGGACAGGACGACCTACGAGCAGTACTTC. The V gene is TRBV29-1, the J gene TRBJ2-7; TRBD1 aligns across 7 bases. Germline CDR1 reads SQVTM; CDR2 reads ANQGSEA. The CDR3 runs to 13 residues. The trim removed 5 bases at V and 2 bases at J, leaving 6 bases unmatched.

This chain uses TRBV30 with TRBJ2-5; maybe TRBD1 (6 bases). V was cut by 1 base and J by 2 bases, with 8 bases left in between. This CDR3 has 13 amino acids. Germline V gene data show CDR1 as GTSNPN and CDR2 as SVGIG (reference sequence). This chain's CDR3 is CAWSGTVQETQYF. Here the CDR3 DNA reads TGTGCCTGGAGTGGGACAGTACAAGAGACCCAGTACTTC.

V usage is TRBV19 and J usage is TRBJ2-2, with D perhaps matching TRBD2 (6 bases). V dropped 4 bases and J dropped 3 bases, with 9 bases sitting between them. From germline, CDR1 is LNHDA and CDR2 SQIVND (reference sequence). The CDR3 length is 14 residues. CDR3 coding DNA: TGTGCCAGTAGTAGTCCGGGAGACACCGGGGAGCTGTTTTTT. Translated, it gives CASSSPGDTGELFF.

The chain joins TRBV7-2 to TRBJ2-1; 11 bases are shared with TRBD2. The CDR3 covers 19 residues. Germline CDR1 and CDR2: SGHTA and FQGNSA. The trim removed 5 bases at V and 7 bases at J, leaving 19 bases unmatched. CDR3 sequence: CASSPGLGSGGAFGNEQFF. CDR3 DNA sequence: TGTGCCAGCAGCCCGGGGTTGGGTAGCGGGGGGGCGTTCGGAAATGAGCAGTTCTTC.

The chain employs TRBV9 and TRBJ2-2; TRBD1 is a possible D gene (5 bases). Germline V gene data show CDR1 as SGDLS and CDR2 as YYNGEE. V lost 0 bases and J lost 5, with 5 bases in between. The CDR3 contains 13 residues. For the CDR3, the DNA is TGTGCCAGCAGCGTAGAGGGGACCGGGGAGCTGTTTTTT. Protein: CASSVEGTGELFF. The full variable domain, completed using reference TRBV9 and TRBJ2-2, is DSGVTQTPKHLITATGQRVTLRCSPRSGDLSVYWYQQSLDQGLQFLIQYYNGEERAKGNILERFSAQQFPDLHSELNLSSLELGDSALYFCASSVEGTGELFFGEGSRLTVL.

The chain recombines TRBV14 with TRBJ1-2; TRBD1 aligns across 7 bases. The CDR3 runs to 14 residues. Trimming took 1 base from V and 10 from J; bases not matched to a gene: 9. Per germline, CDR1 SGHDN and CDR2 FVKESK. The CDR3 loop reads CASSQVTRQGVYTF. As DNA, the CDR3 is TGTGCCAGCAGCCAAGTTACCCGGCAGGGGGTCTACACCTTC.

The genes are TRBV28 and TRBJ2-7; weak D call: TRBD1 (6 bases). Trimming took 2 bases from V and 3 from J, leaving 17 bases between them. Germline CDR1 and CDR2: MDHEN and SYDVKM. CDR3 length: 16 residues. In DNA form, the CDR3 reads TGTGCCAGCAGTTTAACGGCACAGGGTGCTTACTACGAGCAGTACTTC. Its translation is CASSLTAQGAYYEQYF.

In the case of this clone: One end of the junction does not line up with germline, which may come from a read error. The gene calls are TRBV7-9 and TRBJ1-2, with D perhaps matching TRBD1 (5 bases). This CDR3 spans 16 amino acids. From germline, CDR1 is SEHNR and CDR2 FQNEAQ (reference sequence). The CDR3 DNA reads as TGTTCCAGCAGCTTAGAGGCAGGGTTATTTAACTATGGCTACACCTTC. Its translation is CSSSLEAGLFNYGYTF.

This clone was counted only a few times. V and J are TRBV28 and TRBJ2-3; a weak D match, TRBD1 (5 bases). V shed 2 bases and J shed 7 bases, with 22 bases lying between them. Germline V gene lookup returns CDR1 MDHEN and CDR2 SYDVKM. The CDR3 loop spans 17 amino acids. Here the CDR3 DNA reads TGTGCCAGCAGTTTACAGCAGGGCTGGCAAATTACACATACGCAGTATTTT. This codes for CASSLQQGWQITHTQYF.

This CDR3 is CASRGRTGGIRNYGYTF. The CDR3 DNA is TGTGCCAGCAGGGGACGGACAGGGGGGATCCGTAACTATGGCTACACCTTC. The chain joins TRBV28 to TRBJ1-2, with TRBD1 identical over 10 bases. The germline V gene has CDR1 MDHEN and CDR2 SYDVKM. J lost 1 base, V lost 6 bases, and 11 bases had no gene match. This CDR3 has 17 residues.

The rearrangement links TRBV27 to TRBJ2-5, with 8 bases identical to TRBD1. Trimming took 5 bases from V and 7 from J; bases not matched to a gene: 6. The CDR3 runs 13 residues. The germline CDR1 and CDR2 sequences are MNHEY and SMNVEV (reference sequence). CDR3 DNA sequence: TGTGCCAGCAGTGAGAGACAGGGGACGACCCAGTACTTC. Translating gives CASSERQGTTQYF.

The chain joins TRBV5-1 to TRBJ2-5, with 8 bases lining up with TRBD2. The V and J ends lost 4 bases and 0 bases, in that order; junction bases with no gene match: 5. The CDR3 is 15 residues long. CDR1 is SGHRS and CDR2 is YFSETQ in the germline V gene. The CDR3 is CASSRSGVYQETQYF. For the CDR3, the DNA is TGCGCCAGCAGCCGTAGCGGGGTCTACCAAGAGACCCAGTACTTC.

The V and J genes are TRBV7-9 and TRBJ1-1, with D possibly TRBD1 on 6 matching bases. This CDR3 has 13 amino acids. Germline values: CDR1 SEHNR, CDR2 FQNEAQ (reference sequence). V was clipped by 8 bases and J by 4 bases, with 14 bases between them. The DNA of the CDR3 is TGTGCCAGCCGACAGGAGTTGAGCACTGAAGCTTTCTTT. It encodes CASRQELSTEAFF.

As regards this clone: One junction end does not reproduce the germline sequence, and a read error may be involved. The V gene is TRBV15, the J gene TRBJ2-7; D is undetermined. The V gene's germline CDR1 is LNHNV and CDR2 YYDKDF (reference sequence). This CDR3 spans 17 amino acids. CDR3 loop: CATSRDLAGITSYGQYF. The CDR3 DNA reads TGTGCCACCAGCAGAGATCTGGCAGGTATTACCTCCTACGGGCAGTACTTC.

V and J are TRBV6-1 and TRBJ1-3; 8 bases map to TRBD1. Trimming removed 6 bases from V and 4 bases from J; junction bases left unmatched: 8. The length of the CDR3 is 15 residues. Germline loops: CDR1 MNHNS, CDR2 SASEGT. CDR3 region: CASREPGGPGNTIYF. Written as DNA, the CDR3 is TGTGCCAGCAGAGAGCCAGGGGGCCCGGGAAACACCATATATTTT.

In nucleotides, the CDR3 is TGTGCCAGCAGCTTAGTGGGGCGGGGGGGACACAATGAGCAGTTCTTC. Translating it yields CASSLVGRGGHNEQFF. This chain links TRBV7-2 with TRBJ2-1, with 9 positions matching TRBD2. After removal of 1 base from V and 5 bases from J, the junction contained 6 bases not matched to a gene. This CDR3 is built from 16 residues. Germline V gene lookup returns CDR1 SGHTA and CDR2 FQGNSA. The full variable domain, completed using reference TRBV7-2 and TRBJ2-1, is GAGVSQSPSNKVTEKGKDVELRCDPISGHTALYWYRQSLGQGLEFLIYFQGNSAPDKSGLPSDRFSAERTGGSVSTLTIQRTQQEDSAVYLCASSLVGRGGHNEQFFGPGTRLTVL.

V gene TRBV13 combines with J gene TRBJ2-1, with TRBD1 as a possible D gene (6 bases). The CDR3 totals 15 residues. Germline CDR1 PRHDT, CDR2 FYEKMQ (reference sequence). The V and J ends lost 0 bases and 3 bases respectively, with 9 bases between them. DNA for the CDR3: TGTGCCAGCAGCTTAGGAGGGGGATACTACAATGAGCAGTTCTTC. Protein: CASSLGGGYYNEQFF.

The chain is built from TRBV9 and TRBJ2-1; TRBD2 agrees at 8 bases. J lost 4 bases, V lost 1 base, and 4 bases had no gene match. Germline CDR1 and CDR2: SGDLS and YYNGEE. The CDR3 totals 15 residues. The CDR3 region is CASSVFSGTYNEQFF. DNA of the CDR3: TGTGCCAGCAGCGTATTTAGCGGGACGTACAATGAGCAGTTCTTC.